The clone carrying this TCR beta chain occurred a few times. This specimen belongs to a study of blood T cells in healthy people across ages. It was with a sample-barcoded 5' primer and a J-beta primer mix that a second PCR of roughly 7 to 12 cycles was run. MiXCR, applied by TCRdb to the 5' RACE reads, yields one record per CDR3 protein. The sample yields more than 450,000 distinct CDR3 sequences, roughly a quarter seen once. The CDR3 consists of 17 residues. The V gene's germline CDR1 is SGHNT and CDR2 YYREEE (reference sequence). The junction had 9 bases not matched to a gene; V was cut back by 3 bases and J by 7 bases. The sample also formed part of further work on T cells of mothers and their children. That source adds: Whether pairs are related or unrelated, thymic selection shapes their TCR recombination output in much the same way.

The sequence derives from a boy aged 2 to 10 in good health. Sequenced input: blood. This rearrangement joins TRBV5-4 to TRBJ2-1; TRBD2 aligns across 14 bases. The CDR3 reads CASSSSGTSGGLNEQFF. The DNA for the CDR3 is TGTGCCAGCAGCTCCTCCGGGACTAGCGGGGGTTTAAATGAGCAGTTCTTC. Filled out from reference TRBV5-4 and TRBJ2-1, the complete variable domain reads ETGVTQSPTHLIKTRGQQVTLRCSSQSGHNTVSWYQQALGQGPQFIFQYYREEENGRGNFPPRFSGLQFPNYSSELNVNALELDDSALYLCASSSSGTSGGLNEQFFGPGTRLTVL.